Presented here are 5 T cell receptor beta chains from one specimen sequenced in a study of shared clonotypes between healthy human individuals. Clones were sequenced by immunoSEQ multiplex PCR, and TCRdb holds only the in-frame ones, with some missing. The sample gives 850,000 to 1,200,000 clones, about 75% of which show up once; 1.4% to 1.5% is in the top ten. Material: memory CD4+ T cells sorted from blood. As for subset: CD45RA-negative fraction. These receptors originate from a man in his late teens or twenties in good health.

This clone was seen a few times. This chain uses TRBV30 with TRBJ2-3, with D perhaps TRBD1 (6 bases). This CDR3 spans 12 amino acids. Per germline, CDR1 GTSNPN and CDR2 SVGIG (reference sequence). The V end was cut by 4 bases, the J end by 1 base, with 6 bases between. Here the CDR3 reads CAWTGGTDTQYF. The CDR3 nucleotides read TGTGCCTGGACAGGGGGCACAGATACGCAGTATTTT.

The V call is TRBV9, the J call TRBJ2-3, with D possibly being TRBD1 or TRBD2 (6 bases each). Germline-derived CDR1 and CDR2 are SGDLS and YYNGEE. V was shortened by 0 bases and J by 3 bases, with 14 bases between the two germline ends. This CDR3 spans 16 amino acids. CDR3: CASSVGGAVRTDTQYF. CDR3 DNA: TGTGCCAGCAGCGTAGGGGGGGCCGTCAGGACAGATACGCAGTATTTT.

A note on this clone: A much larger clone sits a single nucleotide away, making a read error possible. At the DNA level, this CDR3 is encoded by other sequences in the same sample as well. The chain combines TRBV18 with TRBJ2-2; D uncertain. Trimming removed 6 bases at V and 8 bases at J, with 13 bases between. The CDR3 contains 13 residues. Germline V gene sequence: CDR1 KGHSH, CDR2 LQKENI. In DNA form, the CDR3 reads TGTGCCAGCTCCCTCCGCGGTTCGGGGGAGCTGTTTTTT. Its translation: CASSLRGSGELFF.

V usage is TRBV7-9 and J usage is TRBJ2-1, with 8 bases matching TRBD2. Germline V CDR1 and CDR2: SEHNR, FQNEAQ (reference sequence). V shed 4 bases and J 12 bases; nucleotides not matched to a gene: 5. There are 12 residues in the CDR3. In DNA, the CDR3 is TGTGCCAGCAGCTCACAAGCGGGGGTGCAGTTCTTC. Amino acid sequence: CASSSQAGVQFF.

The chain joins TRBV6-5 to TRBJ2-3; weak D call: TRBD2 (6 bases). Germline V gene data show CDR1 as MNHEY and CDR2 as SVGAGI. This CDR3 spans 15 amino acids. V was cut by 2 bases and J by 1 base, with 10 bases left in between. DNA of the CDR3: TGTGCCAGCAGTTACGGCGGGAAAGGCACAGATACGCAGTATTTT. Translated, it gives CASSYGGKGTDTQYF.